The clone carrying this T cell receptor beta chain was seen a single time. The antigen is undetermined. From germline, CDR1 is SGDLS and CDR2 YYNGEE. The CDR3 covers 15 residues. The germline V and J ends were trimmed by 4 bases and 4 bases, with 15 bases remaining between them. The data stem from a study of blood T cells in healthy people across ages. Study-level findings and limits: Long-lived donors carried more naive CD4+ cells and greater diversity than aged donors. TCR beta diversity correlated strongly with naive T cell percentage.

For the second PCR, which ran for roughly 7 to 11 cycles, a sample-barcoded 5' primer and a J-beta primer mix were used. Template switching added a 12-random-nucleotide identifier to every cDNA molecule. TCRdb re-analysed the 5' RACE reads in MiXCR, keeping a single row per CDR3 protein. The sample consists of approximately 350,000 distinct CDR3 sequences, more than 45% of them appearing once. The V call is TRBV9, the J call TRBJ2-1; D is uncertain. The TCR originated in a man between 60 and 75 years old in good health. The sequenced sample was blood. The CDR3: CASSPSRPPYNEQFF. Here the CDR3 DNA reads TGTGCCAGCAGCCCCTCGCGGCCGCCGTACAATGAGCAGTTCTTC. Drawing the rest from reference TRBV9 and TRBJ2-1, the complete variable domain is DSGVTQTPKHLITATGQRVTLRCSPRSGDLSVYWYQQSLDQGLQFLIQYYNGEERAKGNILERFSAQQFPDLHSELNLSSLELGDSALYFCASSPSRPPYNEQFFGPGTRLTVL.